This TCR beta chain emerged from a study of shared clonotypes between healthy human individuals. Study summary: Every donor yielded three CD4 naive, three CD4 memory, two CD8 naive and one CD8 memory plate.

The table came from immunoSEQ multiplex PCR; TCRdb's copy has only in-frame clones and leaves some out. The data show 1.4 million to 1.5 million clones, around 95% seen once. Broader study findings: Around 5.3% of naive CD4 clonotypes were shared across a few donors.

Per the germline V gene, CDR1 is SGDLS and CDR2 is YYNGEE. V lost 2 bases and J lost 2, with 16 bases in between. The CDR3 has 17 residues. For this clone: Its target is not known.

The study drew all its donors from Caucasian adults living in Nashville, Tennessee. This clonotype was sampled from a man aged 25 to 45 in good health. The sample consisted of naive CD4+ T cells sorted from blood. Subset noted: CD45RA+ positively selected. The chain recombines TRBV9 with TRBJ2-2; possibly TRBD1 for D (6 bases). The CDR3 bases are TGTGCCAGCAGCGTTGGCACGGGACACCCTAACACCGGGGAGCTGTTTTTT. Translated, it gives CASSVGTGHPNTGELFF.